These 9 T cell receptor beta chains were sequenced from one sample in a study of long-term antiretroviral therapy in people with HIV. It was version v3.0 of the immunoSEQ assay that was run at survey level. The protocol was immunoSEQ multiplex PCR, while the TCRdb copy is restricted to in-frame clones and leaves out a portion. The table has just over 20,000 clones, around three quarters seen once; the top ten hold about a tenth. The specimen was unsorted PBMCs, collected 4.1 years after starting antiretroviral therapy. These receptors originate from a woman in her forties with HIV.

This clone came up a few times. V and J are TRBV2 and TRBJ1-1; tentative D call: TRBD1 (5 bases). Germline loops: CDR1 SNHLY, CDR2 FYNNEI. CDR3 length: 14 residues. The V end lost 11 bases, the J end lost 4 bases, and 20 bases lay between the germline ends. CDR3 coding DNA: TGTGCCGGCGCCTTAGGGGCGCAGGCCACTGAAGCTTTCTTT. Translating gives CAGALGAQATEAFF.

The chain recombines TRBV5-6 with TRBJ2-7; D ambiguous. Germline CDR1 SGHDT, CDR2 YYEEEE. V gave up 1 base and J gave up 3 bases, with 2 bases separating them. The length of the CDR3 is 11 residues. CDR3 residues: CASSLNYEQYF. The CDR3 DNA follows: TGTGCCAGCAGCTTGAACTACGAGCAGTACTTC.

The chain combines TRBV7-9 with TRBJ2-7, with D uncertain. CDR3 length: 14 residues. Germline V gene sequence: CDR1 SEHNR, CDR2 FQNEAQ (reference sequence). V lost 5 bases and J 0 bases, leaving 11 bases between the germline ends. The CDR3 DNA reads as TGTGCCAGCAGCCTTCAGGTAACCTCCTACGAGCAGTACTTC. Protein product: CASSLQVTSYEQYF.

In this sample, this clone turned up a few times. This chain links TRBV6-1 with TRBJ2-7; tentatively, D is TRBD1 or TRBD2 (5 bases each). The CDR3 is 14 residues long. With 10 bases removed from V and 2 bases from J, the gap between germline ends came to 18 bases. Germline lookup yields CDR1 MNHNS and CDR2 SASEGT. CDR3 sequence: CATRGTFYPYEQYF. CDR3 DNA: TGTGCCACCAGAGGGACCTTCTACCCCTACGAGCAGTACTTC.

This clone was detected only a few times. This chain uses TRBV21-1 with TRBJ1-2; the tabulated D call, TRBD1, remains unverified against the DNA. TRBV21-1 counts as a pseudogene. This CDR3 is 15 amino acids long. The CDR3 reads CASSKGSRGDYGYTF. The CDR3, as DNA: TGTGCCAGCAGCAAAGGATCCAGGGGTGACTATGGCTACACCTTC.

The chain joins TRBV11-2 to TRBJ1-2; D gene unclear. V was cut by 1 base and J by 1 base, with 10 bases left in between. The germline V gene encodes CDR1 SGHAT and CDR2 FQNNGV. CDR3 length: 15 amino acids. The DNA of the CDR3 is TGTGCCAGCAGCTTAGGATTCGGGGTTAACTATGGCTACACCTTC. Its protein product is CASSLGFGVNYGYTF.

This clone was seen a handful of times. CDR3 loop: CASSESGRNYGYTF. The CDR3 nucleotides read TGCGCCAGCAGTGAGTCGGGAAGGAACTATGGCTACACCTTC. The chain employs TRBV10-1 and TRBJ1-2, with no clear D. Deletions cut 0 bases from V and 2 bases from J, with 7 bases between. This CDR3 has 14 amino acids. The germline CDR1 and CDR2 sequences are WNHNN and SYGVQD (reference sequence).

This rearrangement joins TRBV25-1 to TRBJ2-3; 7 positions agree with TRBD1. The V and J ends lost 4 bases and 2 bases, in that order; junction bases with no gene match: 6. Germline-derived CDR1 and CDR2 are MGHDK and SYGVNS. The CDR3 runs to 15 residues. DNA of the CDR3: TGTGCCAGCAGTGCCTCGGGGACAGACACAGATACGCAGTATTTT. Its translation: CASSASGTDTDTQYF.

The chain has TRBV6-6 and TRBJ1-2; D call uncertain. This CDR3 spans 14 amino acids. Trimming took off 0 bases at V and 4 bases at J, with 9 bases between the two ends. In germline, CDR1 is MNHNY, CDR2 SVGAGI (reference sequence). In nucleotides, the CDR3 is TGTGCCAGCAGTTACTCGCGGAGCCTCTATGGCTACACCTTC. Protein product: CASSYSRSLYGYTF.